The 2 T cell receptor beta chains reported below all come from one sample, sequenced in a study of response to subunit inactivated influenza vaccine. MiXCR was run by TCRdb on the RT-PCR reads, yielding one entry per CDR3 protein. Here the sample spans 560,000 or so distinct CDR3 sequences, about 7.6% being singletons. Sample: PBMCs from blood, taken around 2 years after vaccination. Source of these receptors: a man between 50 and 75 years old who received an inactivated influenza vaccine.

This clonotype appeared a few times. The chain uses TRBV10-3 and TRBJ2-7; D may correspond to TRBD1 or TRBD2 (5 bases each). CDR1 and CDR2 from the germline V gene are ENHRY and SYGVKD. Trimming stripped 2 bases from V and 3 bases from J, with 20 bases between. The CDR3 runs 17 residues. DNA of the CDR3: TGTGCCATCAGTGAGGCTTATTCCGGGACGCAGATCTACGAGCAGTACTTC. Its translation: CAISEAYSGTQIYEQYF.

This clonotype has more than one count but fewer than ten. The chain employs TRBV4-3 and TRBJ2-7, with 8 bases lining up with TRBD2. This CDR3 contains 15 residues. Looked up from germline, CDR1 is LGHNA and CDR2 is YSLEER. With 0 bases clipped from V and 3 bases from J, the junction kept 4 bases outside the gene matches. CDR3 nucleotides: TGCGCCAGCAGCCAAGAACCCGGGAGGGTCTACGAGCAGTACTTC. The encoded protein is CASSQEPGRVYEQYF.